The 20 T cell receptor beta chains presented below share a single source sample, sequenced in a study of T-cell memory formation after mild COVID-19. A single record per CDR3 protein comes from TCRdb applying MiXCR to the 5' RACE reads. The profile shows approximately 350,000 distinct CDR3 sequences, approximately 15% of them singletons. Sample: PBMCs or a T cell subset sorted from them (not recorded which). Receptor source: a young man who had mild COVID-19 (a few samples of this study predate the infection). Cell type and time point are not known.

This clonotype was seen a single time. A much larger clone lies one base from this, so it may be a read error. The V call is TRBV6-5, the J call TRBJ2-1; 8 positions agree with TRBD2. The CDR3 is made up of 16 amino acids. CDR1 is MNHEY, CDR2 SVGAGI, per germline. V shed 0 bases and J 4 bases; nucleotides not matched to a gene: 5. This CDR3 reads CASSYSGGGNYNEQFF. The CDR3 bases are TGTGCCAGCAGTTACTCCGGCGGGGGGAATTACAATGAGCAGTTCTTC.

J is TRBJ2-4 and V is TRBV12-3 or TRBV12-4; maybe TRBD2 (7 bases). Between the trimmed V and J ends, which lost 7 bases and 2 bases, there was a span of 18 bases. The CDR3 has 16 residues. Here the CDR3 DNA reads TGTGCCAGCACCCCTAGAGGCGGGGGCACCAAAAACATTCAGTACTTC. It translates to CASTPRGGGTKNIQYF.

The V call is TRBV5-1, the J call TRBJ2-1, with TRBD2 identical over 10 bases. The V and J ends lost 9 bases and 7 bases, in that order; junction bases with no gene match: 7. The length of the CDR3 is 13 residues. CDR1 and CDR2 (germline): SGHRS, YFSETQ. DNA of the CDR3: TGCGCCACCAGGTCTAGCGGGGGAAATGAGCAGTTCTTC. It yields the protein CATRSSGGNEQFF.

The chain joins TRBV5-1 to TRBJ1-5, with 10 nucleotides matching TRBD1. V shed 2 bases and J 7 bases; nucleotides not matched to a gene: 6. The CDR3 consists of 15 residues. Per the germline V gene, CDR1 is SGHRS and CDR2 is YFSETQ. CDR3 sequence reads: CASSFDGQGGQPQHF. For the CDR3, the DNA is TGCGCCAGCAGCTTTGACGGACAGGGGGGACAGCCCCAGCATTTT.

This clonotype has a handful of counts. This chain uses TRBV2 with TRBJ1-1; D uncertain. The V gene lost 5 bases and the J gene lost 3 bases, with 10 bases spanning the gap. This CDR3 is 13 amino acids long. Germline lookup yields CDR1 SNHLY and CDR2 FYNNEI. CDR3 sequence: CASSSESYTEAFF. The CDR3 DNA reads as TGTGCCAGCAGTTCAGAGTCATACACTGAAGCTTTCTTT.

Here the CDR3 reads CASRGERSRNTEAFF. CDR3 bases: TGTGCCAGCAGGGGGGAAAGGAGCCGAAACACTGAAGCTTTCTTT. The chain uses TRBV7-2 and TRBJ1-1; the D gene is possibly TRBD1 (5 bases). Trimming removed 6 bases from V and 2 bases from J, with 16 bases in between. The CDR3 is 15 amino acids. The V gene's germline CDR1 is SGHTA and CDR2 FQGNSA.

This clonotype was found a few times. The rearrangement links TRBV6-2 or TRBV6-3 to TRBJ2-7; D might be TRBD1 (6 bases). Per germline, CDR1 MNHEY and CDR2 SVGEGT. This CDR3 is built from 15 residues. Trimming shortened V by 2 bases and J by 5 bases, and 16 bases separated the two germline ends. Here the CDR3 DNA reads TGTGCCAGCAGTTACGTCCGACACAGGGTGAACGAGCAGTACGTC. Protein product: CASSYVRHRVNEQYV.

The CDR3 sequence: CASSRDNRGYTF. The CDR3 nucleotides read TGTGCCAGCAGCCGGGACAATCGTGGCTACACCTTC. The gene calls are TRBV12-3 or TRBV12-4 and TRBJ1-2; weak D call: TRBD1 (6 bases). The CDR3 extends over 12 amino acids. Trimming cost V 6 bases and J 7 bases, with 12 bases left between them.

This clonotype was detected ten times or more. The chain links TRBV7-6 to TRBJ2-2; 10 bases agree with TRBD1. There are 15 residues in the CDR3. Germline assignment: CDR1 SGHVS and CDR2 FNYEAQ. V was clipped by 4 bases and J by 7 bases; unmatched bases: 6. CDR3 in DNA: TGTGCCAGCAGCTCCCGACAGGGGGCTGACGGGGAGCTGTTTTTT. This codes for CASSSRQGADGELFF.

The chain recombines TRBV4-2 with TRBJ2-3; D gene ambiguous. Trimming shortened V by 1 base and J by 14 bases, and 19 bases separated the two germline ends. Germline CDR1 LGHNA, CDR2 YNFKEQ. This CDR3 has 14 residues. For the CDR3, the DNA is TGTGCCAGCAGCCAAGGTATAATTCATAATGGGTTGTATTTT. This translates into CASSQGIIHNGLYF.

This clonotype has just a few counts. The chain uses TRBV18 and TRBJ1-2; D perhaps matches TRBD1 (5 bases). Germline lookup yields CDR1 KGHSH and CDR2 LQKENI. Between the trimmed V and J ends, which lost 3 bases and 2 bases, there was a span of 10 bases. The CDR3 totals 14 residues. DNA for the CDR3: TGTGCCAGCTCACCTCCGGGACCCAACTATGGCTACACCTTC. It specifies CASSPPGPNYGYTF. The variable domain in full, with the rest retrieved from reference TRBV18 and TRBJ1-2, is NAGVMQNPRHLVRRRGQEARLRCSPMKGHSHVYWYRQLPEEGLKFMVYLQKENIIDESGMPKERFSAEFPKEGPSILRIQQVVRGDSAAYFCASSPPGPNYGYTFGSGTRLTVV.

There are a few counts of this clonotype. The rearrangement uses TRBV20-1 and TRBJ2-5; D remains unclear. Germline CDR1 and CDR2: DFQATT and SNEGSKA (reference sequence). The CDR3 has 12 amino acids. V was cut by 1 base and J by 4 bases, with 7 bases left in between. In DNA, the CDR3 is TGCAGTGCTAGAGGGGTCAGAGAGACCCAGTACTTC. Translated, it gives CSARGVRETQYF.

J is TRBJ2-5 and V is TRBV12-3 or TRBV12-4; TRBD1 aligns across 9 bases. CDR3 size: 16 residues. V shed 5 bases and J 5 bases; nucleotides not matched to a gene: 12. In DNA form, the CDR3 reads TGTGCCAGCAGTCCCAGCCCGGGGGACAGGGAGGAGACCCAGTACTTC. Translating it yields CASSPSPGDREETQYF.

This chain uses TRBV7-2 with TRBJ2-7, with 7 bases aligning to TRBD2. This CDR3 spans 13 amino acids. Trimming took 7 bases from V and 6 from J; bases not matched to a gene: 9. Germline assignment: CDR1 SGHTA and CDR2 FQGNSA. CDR3 in DNA: TGTGCCAGCATGTGGGGGGGAACCGGCGAGCAGTACTTC. Encoded protein: CASMWGGTGEQYF. Together with reference TRBV7-2 and TRBJ2-7, the CDR3 gives the full variable domain: GAGVSQSPSNKVTEKGKDVELRCDPISGHTALYWYRQSLGQGLEFLIYFQGNSAPDKSGLPSDRFSAERTGGSVSTLTIQRTQQEDSAVYLCASMWGGTGEQYFGPGTRLTVT.

This clonotype was recorded a few times. The chain links TRBV3-1 to TRBJ1-1, with 7 bases aligning to TRBD1. This CDR3 comprises 13 residues. The V gene's germline CDR1 is LGHDT and CDR2 YNNKEL (reference sequence). The V segment lost 4 bases and the J segment 4 bases; nucleotides outside the gene matches: 3. CDR3 sequence (DNA): TGTGCCAGCAGCCTCAAGGGGGCCACTGAAGCTTTCTTT. Its translation is CASSLKGATEAFF.

The chain recombines TRBV20-1 with TRBJ1-1, with TRBD1 as a possible D gene (6 bases). The CDR3 has 11 amino acids. CDR1 is DFQATT and CDR2 is SNEGSKA in the germline V gene (reference sequence). The CDR3 DNA follows: TGCAGCGGACAGAAAGACACTGAAGCTTTCTTT. It encodes CSGQKDTEAFF.

The gene calls are TRBV7-6 and TRBJ2-3; 10 bases line up with TRBD2. Trimming removed 5 bases from V and 4 bases from J; junction bases left unmatched: 6. From germline, CDR1 is SGHVS and CDR2 FNYEAQ. This CDR3 spans 15 amino acids. The CDR3 DNA reads TGTGCCAGCAGCGCTAGCGGGGGCCCCGCAGATACGCAGTATTTT. Protein product: CASSASGGPADTQYF.

The chain joins TRBV2 to TRBJ1-4, with D tentatively TRBD1 (5 bases). Germline values: CDR1 SNHLY, CDR2 FYNNEI. The CDR3 length is 13 residues. V dropped 6 bases and J dropped 5 bases, with 10 bases sitting between them. The chain's CDR3 is CASRGGLNEKLFF. CDR3 DNA: TGTGCCAGCAGGGGGGGATTAAATGAAAAACTGTTTTTT. The complete variable domain, with remaining parts taken from reference TRBV2 and TRBJ1-4, reads EPEVTQTPSHQVTQMGQEVILRCVPISNHLYFYWYRQILGQKVEFLVSFYNNEISEKSEIFDDQFSVERPDGSNFTLKIRSTKLEDSAMYFCASRGGLNEKLFFGSGTQLSVL.

A few counts support this clonotype. An end of the junction differs from the germline gene, which may be a read error. The rearrangement joins TRBV7-9 to TRBJ1-4; a weak D match, TRBD1 (6 bases). The CDR3 runs 10 residues. Germline V gene lookup returns CDR1 SEHNR and CDR2 FQNEAQ (reference sequence). The CDR3: CASSSGQCPF. The CDR3 bases are TGTGCCAGCAGCTCTGGACAGTGCCCTTTT.

The chain employs TRBV10-3 and TRBJ1-3, with 8 bases aligning to TRBD1. The CDR3 length is 13 residues. V shed 6 bases, J shed 8 bases, and the junction held 6 bases outside the gene matches. The germline gives CDR1 ENHRY, CDR2 SYGVKD. This CDR3 reads CAIRGGQVHTIYF. The CDR3 DNA follows: TGTGCCATCAGAGGGGGACAGGTCCACACCATATATTTT.